This TCR beta chain was recovered during a study of blood T cell repertoires in COVID-19. The table came from immunoSEQ multiplex PCR; TCRdb's copy has only in-frame clones and leaves some out. The sample carries a few hundred thousand clones, roughly 80% recorded once. V gave up 3 bases and J gave up 2 bases; unmatched junction bases: 2. This CDR3 has 16 residues. CDR1 KGHSH and CDR2 LQKENI come from the germline V gene. A word on this clone: The same CDR3 is also encoded by other DNA sequences in this sample.

V gene TRBV18 combines with J gene TRBJ1-4; the match to TRBD1 covers 11 bases. The sequence was obtained from a woman between 18 and 29 years old with acute or convalescent COVID-19. The sequenced sample consisted of peripheral blood. The chain's CDR3 is CASSPGTGGTNEKLFF. CDR3 sequence (DNA): TGTGCCAGCTCACCGGGGACAGGGGGTACTAATGAAAAACTGTTTTTT.